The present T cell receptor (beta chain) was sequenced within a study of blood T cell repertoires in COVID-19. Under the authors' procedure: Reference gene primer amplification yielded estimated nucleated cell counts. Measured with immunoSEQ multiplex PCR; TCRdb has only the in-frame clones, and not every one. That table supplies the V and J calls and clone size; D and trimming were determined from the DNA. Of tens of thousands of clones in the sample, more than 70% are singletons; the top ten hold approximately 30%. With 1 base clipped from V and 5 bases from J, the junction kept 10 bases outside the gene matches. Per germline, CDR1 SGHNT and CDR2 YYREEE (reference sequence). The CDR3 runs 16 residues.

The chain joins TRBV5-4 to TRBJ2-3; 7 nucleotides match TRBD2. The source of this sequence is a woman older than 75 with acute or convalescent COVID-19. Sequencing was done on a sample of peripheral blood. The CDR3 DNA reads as TGTGCCAGCAGCTTGTCCCCCAGCGGGGTAGGAGATACGCAGTATTTT. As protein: CASSLSPSGVGDTQYF.